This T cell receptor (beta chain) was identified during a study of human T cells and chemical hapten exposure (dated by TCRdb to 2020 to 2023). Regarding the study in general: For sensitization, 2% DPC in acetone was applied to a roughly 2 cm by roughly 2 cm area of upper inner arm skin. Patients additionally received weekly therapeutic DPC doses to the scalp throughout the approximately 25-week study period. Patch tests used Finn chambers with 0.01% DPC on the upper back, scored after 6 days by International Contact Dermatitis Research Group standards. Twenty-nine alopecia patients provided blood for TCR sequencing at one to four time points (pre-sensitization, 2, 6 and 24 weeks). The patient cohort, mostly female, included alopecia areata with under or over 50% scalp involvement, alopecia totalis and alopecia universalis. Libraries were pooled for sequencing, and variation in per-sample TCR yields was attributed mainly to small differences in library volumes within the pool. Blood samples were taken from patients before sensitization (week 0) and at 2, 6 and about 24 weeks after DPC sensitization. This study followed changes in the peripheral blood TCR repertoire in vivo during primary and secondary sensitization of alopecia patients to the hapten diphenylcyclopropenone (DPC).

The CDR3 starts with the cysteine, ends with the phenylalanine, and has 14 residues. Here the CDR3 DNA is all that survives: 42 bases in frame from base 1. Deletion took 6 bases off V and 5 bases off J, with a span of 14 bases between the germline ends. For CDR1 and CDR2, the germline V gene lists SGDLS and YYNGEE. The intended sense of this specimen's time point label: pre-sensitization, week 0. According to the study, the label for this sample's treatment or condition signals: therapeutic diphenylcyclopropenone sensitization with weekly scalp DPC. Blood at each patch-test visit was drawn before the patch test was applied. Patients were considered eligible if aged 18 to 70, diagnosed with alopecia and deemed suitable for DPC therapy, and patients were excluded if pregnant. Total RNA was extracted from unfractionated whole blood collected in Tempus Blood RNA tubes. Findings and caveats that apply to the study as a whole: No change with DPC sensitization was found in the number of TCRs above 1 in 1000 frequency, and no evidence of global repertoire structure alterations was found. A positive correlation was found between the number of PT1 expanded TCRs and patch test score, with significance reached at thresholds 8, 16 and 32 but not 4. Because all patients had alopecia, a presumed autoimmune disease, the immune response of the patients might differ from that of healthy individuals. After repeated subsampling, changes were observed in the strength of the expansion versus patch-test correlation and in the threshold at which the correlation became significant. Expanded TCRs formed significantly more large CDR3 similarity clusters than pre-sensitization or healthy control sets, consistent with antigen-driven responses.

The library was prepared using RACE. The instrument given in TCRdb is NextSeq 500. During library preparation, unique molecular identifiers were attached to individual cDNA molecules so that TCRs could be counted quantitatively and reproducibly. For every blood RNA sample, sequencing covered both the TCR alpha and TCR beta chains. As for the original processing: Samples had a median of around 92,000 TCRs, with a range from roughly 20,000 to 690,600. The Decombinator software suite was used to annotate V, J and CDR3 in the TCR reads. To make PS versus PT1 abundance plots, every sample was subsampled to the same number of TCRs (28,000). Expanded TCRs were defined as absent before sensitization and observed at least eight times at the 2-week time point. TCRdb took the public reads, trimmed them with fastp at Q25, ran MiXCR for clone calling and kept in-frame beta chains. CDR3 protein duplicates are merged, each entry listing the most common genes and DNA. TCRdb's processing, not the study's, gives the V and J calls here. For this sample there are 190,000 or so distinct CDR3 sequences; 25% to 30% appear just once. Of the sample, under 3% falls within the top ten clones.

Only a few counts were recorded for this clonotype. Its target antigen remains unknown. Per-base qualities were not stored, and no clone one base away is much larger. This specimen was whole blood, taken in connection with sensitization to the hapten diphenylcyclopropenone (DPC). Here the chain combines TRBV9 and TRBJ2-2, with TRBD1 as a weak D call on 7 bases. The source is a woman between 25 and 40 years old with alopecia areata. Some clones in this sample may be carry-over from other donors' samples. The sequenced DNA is TGTGCCAGCACCAGGGCAGGGGGGACCGGGGAGCTGTTTTTT. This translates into CASTRAGGTGELFF.